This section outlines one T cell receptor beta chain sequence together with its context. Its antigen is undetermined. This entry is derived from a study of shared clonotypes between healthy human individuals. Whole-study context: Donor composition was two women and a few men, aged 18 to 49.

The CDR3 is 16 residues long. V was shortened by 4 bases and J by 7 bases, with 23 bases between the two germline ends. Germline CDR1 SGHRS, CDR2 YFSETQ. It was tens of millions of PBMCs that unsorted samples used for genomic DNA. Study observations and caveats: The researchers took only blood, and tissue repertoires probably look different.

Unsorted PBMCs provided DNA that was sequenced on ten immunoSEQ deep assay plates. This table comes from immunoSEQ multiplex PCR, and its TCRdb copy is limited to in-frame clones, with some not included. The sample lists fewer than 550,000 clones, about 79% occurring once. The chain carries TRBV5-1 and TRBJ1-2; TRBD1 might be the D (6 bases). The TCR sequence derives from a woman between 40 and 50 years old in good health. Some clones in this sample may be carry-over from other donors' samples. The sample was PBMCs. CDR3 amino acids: CASSPWTAVAASGYTF. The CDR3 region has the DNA TGCGCCAGCAGCCCCTGGACAGCGGTTGCGGCAAGTGGCTACACCTTC.